A selection of T cell receptor beta chains follows, all from one sample in a study of PD-L1 blockade in urothelial cancer. Profiling relied on immunoSEQ multiplex PCR, and the TCRdb table lists in-frame clones only, not all of them. The table has 85,000 to 95,000 clones, around 90% seen once; the top ten hold under 2%. Material: PBMCs, obtained around atezolizumab (anti-PD-L1) treatment. The source of these receptors is a man in his sixties with urothelial cancer. Both conserved end residues are part of each CDR3. A D gene is named only where the DNA matches it firmly. Only some rows state a clone size, as once, few, many or a class for expanded clones.

D gene | J gene | V gene | clone size | CDR3 protein | CDR3 DNA
- | TRBJ1-2 | TRBV19 | - | CASSTGVDHYGYTF | TGTGCCAGTAGTACCGGGGTGGATCACTATGGCTACACCTTC
- | TRBJ1-1 | TRBV5-3 | - | CARSLLRQMNTEAFF | TGTGCCAGAAGCTTGTTACGACAGATGAACACTGAAGCTTTCTTT
- | TRBJ1-4 | TRBV5-1 | - | CASSLGQTLDKLFF | TGCGCCAGCAGCTTGGGACAGACCCTCGATAAACTGTTTTTT
TRBD1 | TRBJ2-3 | TRBV18 | - | CASSSGTGSADTQYF | TGTGCCAGCTCATCCGGGACAGGGTCGGCAGATACGCAGTATTTT
TRBD1 | TRBJ2-5 | TRBV9 | once | CASSVGATGTGEETQYF | TGTGCCAGCAGCGTAGGAGCAACCGGGACAGGGGAAGAGACCCAGTACTTC
- | TRBJ2-7 | TRBV2 | once | CASSADRISYEQYF | TGTGCCAGCAGTGCCGACAGGATCTCCTACGAGCAGTACTTC
- | TRBJ2-7 | TRBV6-5 | once | CASYPAGKSYEQYF | TGTGCCTCCTATCCGGCAGGGAAGTCCTACGAGCAGTACTTC
TRBD1 | TRBJ2-7 | TRBV5-1 | - | CASSIIRTGDPSGGYEQYF | TGCGCCAGCAGCATAATAAGGACAGGGGATCCTAGTGGAGGCTACGAGCAGTACTTC
- | TRBJ1-4 | TRBV9 | - | CASSVAQGREKLFF | TGTGCCAGCAGCGTAGCGCAGGGTCGGGAAAAACTGTTTTTT
- | TRBJ2-3 | TRBV28 | - | CASSSGGQGSTDTQYF | TGTGCCAGCAGCTCCGGGGGGCAGGGAAGCACAGATACGCAGTATTTT
TRBD1 | TRBJ2-1 | TRBV7-2 | once | CASSRTGGYNEQFF | TGTGCCAGCAGCCGGACAGGGGGATACAATGAGCAGTTCTTC
TRBD1 | TRBJ1-1 | TRBV27 | - | CASSLDRGFSTEAFF | TGTGCCAGCAGTTTAGACAGGGGCTTTAGCACTGAAGCTTTCTTT
- | TRBJ2-1 | TRBV9 | - | CASSVGQYNEQFF | TGTGCCAGCAGCGTAGGCCAGTACAATGAGCAGTTCTTC
TRBD1 | TRBJ2-7 | TRBV6-1 | - | CASIQTGVVVYEQYF | TGTGCCAGCATTCAGACAGGGGTTGTCGTCTACGAGCAGTACTTC
- | TRBJ2-1 | TRBV6-1 | once | CASSEIRGNNEQFF | TGTGCCAGCAGTGAAATACGGGGGAACAATGAGCAGTTCTTC
TRBD1 | TRBJ2-7 | TRBV7-3 | - | CASSLRSGGNYEQYF | TGTGCCAGCAGCTTAAGGTCAGGGGGTAACTACGAGCAGTACTTC
- | TRBJ2-2 | TRBV4-2 | - | CASSQPTGNTGELFF | TGTGCCAGCAGCCAACCGACAGGGAACACCGGGGAGCTGTTTTTT
TRBD2 | TRBJ2-1 | TRBV5-4 | - | CASSPTAGTSGRAYNEQFF | TGTGCCAGCAGCCCTACCGCCGGGACTAGCGGGAGGGCCTATAATGAGCAGTTCTTC
TRBD1 | TRBJ1-2 | TRBV28 | - | CASSSRFSMIRTGGNYGYTF | TGTGCCAGCAGTTCACGATTTTCAATGATCCGGACAGGGGGCAACTATGGCTACACCTTC
TRBD1 | TRBJ1-4 | TRBV2 | few | CASSTTGKLFF | TGTGCCAGCAGTACGACAGGGAAACTGTTTTTT
TRBD1 | TRBJ2-7 | TRBV7-2 | - | CASSLAVGGTSYEQYF | TGTGCCAGCAGCTTAGCAGTAGGGGGCACCTCCTACGAGCAGTACTTC
- | TRBJ2-3 | TRBV9 | - | CASAPSASTDTQYF | TGTGCCAGCGCCCCTAGCGCCAGCACAGATACGCAGTATTTT
- | TRBJ2-1 | TRBV9 | - | CASSADLGNEQFF | TGTGCCAGCAGCGCGGACTTGGGCAATGAGCAGTTCTTC
TRBD1 | TRBJ1-2 | TRBV6-1 | - | CASSQTGTANYGYTF | TGTGCCAGCAGCCAGACCGGGACAGCTAACTATGGCTACACCTTC
- | TRBJ1-2 | TRBV25-1 | - | CASSESGYGYGYTF | TGTGCCAGCAGTGAATCAGGGTATGGCTATGGCTACACCTTC
- | TRBJ1-1 | TRBV6-5 | - | CASSARVRNTEAFF | TGTGCCAGCAGTGCCCGAGTGAGGAACACTGAAGCTTTCTTT
- | TRBJ1-4 | TRBV5-1 | - | CASSRGHLNNEKLFF | TGTGCCAGCAGCCGGGGACACCTAAATAATGAAAAACTGTTTTTT
TRBD1 | TRBJ1-4 | TRBV4-1 | once | CASSQLDRGREKLFF | TGCGCCAGCAGCCAACTTGACAGGGGGCGGGAAAAACTGTTTTTT
TRBD2 | TRBJ2-7 | TRBV18 | - | CASSPGLAGDYEQYF | TGTGCCAGCTCACCTGGACTAGCGGGGGACTACGAGCAGTACTTC
- | TRBJ1-1 | TRBV15 | medium-sized | CATSRESRTEAFF | TGTGCCACCAGCAGAGAGAGTAGAACTGAAGCTTTCTTT
TRBD2 | TRBJ2-1 | TRBV19 | once | CASSIRLAGGPNEQFF | TGTGCCAGTAGTATTCGCCTAGCGGGAGGGCCCAATGAGCAGTTCTTC
- | TRBJ1-2 | TRBV7-2 | - | CASSLGSYGYTF | TGTGCCAGCAGCTTAGGCAGCTATGGCTACACCTTC
TRBD1 | TRBJ2-4 | TRBV7-2 | - | CASIPDRGGIQYF | TGTGCCAGCATCCCCGACAGGGGCGGCATTCAGTACTTC
TRBD2 | TRBJ2-3 | TRBV5-4 | once | CASSLEGTSGSKGTQYF | TGTGCCAGCAGCTTGGAAGGGACTAGCGGGAGCAAGGGTACGCAGTATTTT
TRBD1 | TRBJ2-1 | TRBV19 | - | CASRKQGAFAYNEQFF | TGTGCCAGTAGGAAGCAGGGGGCCTTTGCCTACAATGAGCAGTTCTTC
- | TRBJ2-7 | TRBV4-2 | - | CASSQDPGANEQYF | TGTGCCAGCAGCCAAGATCCTGGGGCCAACGAGCAGTACTTC
TRBD1 | TRBJ1-5 | TRBV19 | - | CASRDRGHQPQHF | TGTGCCAGCCGGGACAGGGGGCATCAGCCCCAGCATTTT